The source of this TCR beta chain is a study of long-term antiretroviral therapy in people with HIV. People in the study who had HIV all got their treatment in the United States. This CDR3 has 14 residues. Trimming shortened V by 0 bases and J by 4 bases, and 9 bases separated the two germline ends. Germline CDR1 SGHAT, CDR2 FQNNGV. Survey-level immunoSEQ v3.0 assays were run. TCRdb's table, derived via immunoSEQ multiplex PCR, lists solely in-frame clones and lacks some. The repertoire holds about 14,000 clones, with around 80% as singletons. The chain employs TRBV11-2 and TRBJ1-1; D might be TRBD1 (6 bases). This sample comprised unsorted PBMCs, obtained 1.3 years before starting antiretroviral therapy. The source is a middle-aged man with HIV. CDR3 DNA: TGTGCCAGCAGCTTAGAGGGGGCCCGCACTGAAGCTTTCTTT. As protein: CASSLEGARTEAFF.